Listed below are T cell receptor beta chains from one sample, sequenced in a study of regulatory T cells in long-lasting Graves disease. One entry per CDR3 protein results from TCRdb running MiXCR on the multiplex PCR reads. The table has approximately 440,000 distinct CDR3 sequences, about 17% seen once. This sample was shared with a second study, whose subject was T cells in Graves' hyperthyroidism and ophthalmopathy.

Sequencing was performed on peripheral blood mononuclear cells (PBMCs), taken at new diagnosis, from a patient treated with antithyroid drugs. These receptors came from a man aged 35-49 years with Graves disease. The conserved cysteine and the conserved F or W are not part of the CDR3 here. The D gene is left open where the match is weak.

J: TRBJ2-3; D: TRBD1; V: TRBV14; CDR3: ASSRMTGADTQY
J: TRBJ2-3; D: TRBD2; V: TRBV11-2; CDR3: ASSFEAGGRGDTQY
J: TRBJ2-7; D: NA; V: TRBV5-1; CDR3: ASAFQGRYEQY
J: TRBJ2-7; D: TRBD1; V: TRBV27; CDR3: ASIGKTGAFQGRQY
J: TRBJ1-1; D: NA; V: TRBV10-3; CDR3: AISESYGTEAF
J: TRBJ2-7; D: TRBD2; V: TRBV20-1; CDR3: SARVREGPVEQY
J: TRBJ1-6; D: NA; V: TRBV7-9; CDR3: ASSLVGRRYNSPLH
J: TRBJ1-2; D: NA; V: TRBV20-1; CDR3: SASVAPST
J: TRBJ2-3; D: TRBD2; V: TRBV12-3/TRBV12-4; CDR3: ASSYGLAGAGDTQY
J: TRBJ2-2; D: NA; V: TRBV20-1; CDR3: SAHPGITGELF
J: TRBJ2-5; D: NA; V: TRBV28; CDR3: ASSLGSAWETQY
J: TRBJ1-5; D: NA; V: TRBV20-1; CDR3: SGSKDSNQPQH
J: TRBJ1-1; D: NA; V: TRBV7-9; CDR3: ASNGLNTEAF
J: TRBJ2-5; D: NA; V: TRBV5-1; CDR3: ASSYSTGSGRETQY
J: TRBJ1-5; D: NA; V: TRBV27; CDR3: ASSRRNQSQH
J: TRBJ1-1; D: NA; V: TRBV28; CDR3: ASSRGQRNTEAF
J: TRBJ2-7; D: NA; V: TRBV29-1; CDR3: SVLPYRDSYEQY
J: TRBJ2-7; D: TRBD2; V: TRBV27; CDR3: ASSSPRGTSGRLSSYEQY
J: TRBJ1-2; D: NA; V: TRBV7-8; CDR3: ASSDFSGTVYGYT
J: TRBJ2-3; D: NA; V: TRBV12-3/TRBV12-4; CDR3: ASSPAGEGDTQY
J: TRBJ2-3; D: TRBD2; V: TRBV7-9; CDR3: ASSFLAGGLPAQY
J: TRBJ2-5; D: NA; V: TRBV3-1; CDR3: ASSRLVGEETQY
J: TRBJ2-5; D: NA; V: TRBV9; CDR3: ASSVVGETQY
J: TRBJ1-3; D: TRBD1; V: TRBV27; CDR3: ASRRQGPSSGNTIY
J: TRBJ2-3; D: NA; V: TRBV10-3; CDR3: AISEPRGGYTQY
J: TRBJ2-1; D: TRBD1; V: TRBV10-1; CDR3: ASSSPHTGTGVYNEQF
J: TRBJ1-1; D: NA; V: TRBV3-1; CDR3: ASSQGTNTEAF
J: TRBJ2-7; D: NA; V: TRBV2; CDR3: ASSEVRGMTYEQY
J: TRBJ2-1; D: TRBD2; V: TRBV28; CDR3: ASSGGLSGSSYNEQF
J: TRBJ2-7; D: TRBD2; V: TRBV7-3; CDR3: ASSLNPAGGPHEQY
J: TRBJ2-3; D: NA; V: TRBV7-9; CDR3: ASSGPSWADTQY
J: TRBJ2-2; D: TRBD2; V: TRBV28; CDR3: ASSTSGGANTGELF
J: TRBJ2-7; D: NA; V: TRBV29-1; CDR3: SVRDTYEQY
J: TRBJ2-2; D: NA; V: TRBV18; CDR3: ASSPRGNDGELF
J: TRBJ1-2; D: NA; V: TRBV7-9; CDR3: ASTDGGGYT
J: TRBJ1-1; D: NA; V: TRBV10-2; CDR3: ASDQSGNTEAF
J: TRBJ1-4; D: TRBD1; V: TRBV10-3; CDR3: AIGRTGGEKLF
J: TRBJ2-6; D: NA; V: TRBV7-9; CDR3: ASSIMSGVGANVLT
J: TRBJ2-7; D: NA; V: TRBV30; CDR3: AWGSSGYEQY
J: TRBJ2-7; D: TRBD1; V: TRBV28; CDR3: ASRRQGPPYEQY
J: TRBJ2-3; D: TRBD2; V: TRBV20-1; CDR3: SARAFLLAGRATDTQY
J: TRBJ1-6; D: TRBD1; V: TRBV27; CDR3: ASSSPGQGDNSPLH
J: NA; D: NA; V: TRBV6-1; CDR3: ASSILAASYNEQY
J: TRBJ2-1; D: TRBD2; V: TRBV20-1; CDR3: SARDDRTSGRGEQF
J: TRBJ2-1; D: NA; V: TRBV6-2/TRBV6-3; CDR3: ASSLTSSSYNEQF
J: TRBJ2-5; D: TRBD1; V: TRBV3-1; CDR3: ASSARDRGTQETQY
J: TRBJ2-3; D: NA; V: TRBV9; CDR3: ASSVLDYADTQY
J: TRBJ2-3; D: NA; V: TRBV20-1; CDR3: SANPVELSTDTQY
J: TRBJ2-4; D: NA; V: TRBV5-1; CDR3: ASSSPPGQLLSAKNIQY
J: TRBJ2-7; D: NA; V: TRBV15; CDR3: ATSREVGYEQY